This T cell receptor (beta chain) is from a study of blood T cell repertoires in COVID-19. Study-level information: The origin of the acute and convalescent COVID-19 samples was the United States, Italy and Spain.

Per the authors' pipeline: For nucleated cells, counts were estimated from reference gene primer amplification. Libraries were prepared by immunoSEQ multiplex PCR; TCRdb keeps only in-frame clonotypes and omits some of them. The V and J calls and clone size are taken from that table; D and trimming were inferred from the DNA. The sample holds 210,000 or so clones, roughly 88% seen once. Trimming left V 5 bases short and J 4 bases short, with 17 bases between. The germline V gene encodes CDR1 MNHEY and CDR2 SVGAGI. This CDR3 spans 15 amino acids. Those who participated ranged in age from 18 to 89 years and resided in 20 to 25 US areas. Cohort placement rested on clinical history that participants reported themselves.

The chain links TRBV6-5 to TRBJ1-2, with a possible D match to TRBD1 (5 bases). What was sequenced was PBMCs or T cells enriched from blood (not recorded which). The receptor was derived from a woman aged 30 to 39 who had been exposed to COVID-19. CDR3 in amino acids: CASSPGGAHLYGYTF. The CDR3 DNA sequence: TGTGCCAGCAGTCCCGGTGGGGCTCACCTCTATGGCTACACCTTC.